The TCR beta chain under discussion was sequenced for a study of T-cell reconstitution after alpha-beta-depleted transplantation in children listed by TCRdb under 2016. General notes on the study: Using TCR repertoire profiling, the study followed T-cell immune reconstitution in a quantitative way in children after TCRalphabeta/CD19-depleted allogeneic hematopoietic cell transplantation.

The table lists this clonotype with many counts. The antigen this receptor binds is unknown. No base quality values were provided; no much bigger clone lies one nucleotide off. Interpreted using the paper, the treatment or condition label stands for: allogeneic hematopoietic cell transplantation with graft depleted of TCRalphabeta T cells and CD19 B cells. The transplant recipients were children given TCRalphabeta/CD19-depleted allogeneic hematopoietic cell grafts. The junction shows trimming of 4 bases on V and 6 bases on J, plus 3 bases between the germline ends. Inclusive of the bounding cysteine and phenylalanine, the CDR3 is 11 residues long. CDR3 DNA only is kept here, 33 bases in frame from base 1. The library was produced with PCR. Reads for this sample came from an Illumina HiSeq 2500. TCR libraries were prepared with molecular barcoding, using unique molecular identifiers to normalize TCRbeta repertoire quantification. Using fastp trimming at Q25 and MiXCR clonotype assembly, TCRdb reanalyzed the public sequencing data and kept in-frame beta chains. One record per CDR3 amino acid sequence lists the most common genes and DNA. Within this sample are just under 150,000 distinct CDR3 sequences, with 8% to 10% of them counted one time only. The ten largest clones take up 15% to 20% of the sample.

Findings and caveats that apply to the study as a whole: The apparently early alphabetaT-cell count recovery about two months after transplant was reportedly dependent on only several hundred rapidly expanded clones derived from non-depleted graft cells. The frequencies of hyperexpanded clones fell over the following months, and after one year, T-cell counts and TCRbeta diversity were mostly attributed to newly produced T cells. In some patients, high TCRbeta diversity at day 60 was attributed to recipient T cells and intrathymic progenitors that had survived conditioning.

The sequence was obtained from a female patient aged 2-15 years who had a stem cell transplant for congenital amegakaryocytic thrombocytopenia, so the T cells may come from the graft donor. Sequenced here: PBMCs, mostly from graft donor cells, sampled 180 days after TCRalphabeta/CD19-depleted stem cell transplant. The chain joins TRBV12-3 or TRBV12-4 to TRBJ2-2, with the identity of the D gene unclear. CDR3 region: CASSYAGELFF. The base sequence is TGTGCCAGCAGTTATGCCGGGGAGCTGTTTTTT.